These 8 T cell receptor beta chains share one sample of origin, sequenced in a study of identical twins. TCRdb used MiXCR to reprocess the 5' RACE reads, holding one entry per CDR3 protein. Of around 490,000 distinct CDR3 sequences detected, 13% to 15% appear once; the ten largest clones hold approximately 0.9%. The same sample was also studied in work on yellow fever vaccine responses in identical twins.

Sequencing was carried out using CD4+ T cells sorted from blood. The receptors were sampled from a young woman in good health.

Ten or more counts support this clonotype. The chain couples TRBV7-2 to TRBJ2-3; TRBD2 is a possible D gene (6 bases). Germline V gives CDR1 SGHTA, CDR2 FQGNSA. The CDR3 is 12 residues long. Trimming shortened V by 7 bases and J by 2 bases, and 7 bases separated the two germline ends. The CDR3 region is CASTGDTDTQYF. CDR3 in DNA: TGTGCCAGCACGGGAGACACAGATACGCAGTATTTT.

Only a few counts were recorded for this clonotype. This sequence joins TRBV7-2 and TRBJ1-5; no clear D gene. Germline CDR1 reads SGHTA; CDR2 reads FQGNSA. This CDR3 has 14 amino acids. The V and J ends lost 3 bases and 4 bases respectively, with 10 bases between them. CDR3 protein: CASSFDGLNQPQHF. The CDR3 DNA reads as TGTGCCAGCAGCTTTGACGGGTTAAATCAGCCCCAGCATTTT.

This clonotype was counted a few times. This rearrangement joins TRBV12-3 or TRBV12-4 to TRBJ1-1; tentatively, D is TRBD1 (5 bases). Deletions cut 6 bases from V and 0 bases from J, with 14 bases between. This CDR3 comprises 15 residues. The CDR3 region has the DNA TGTGCCAGCAGCCCGGGGGGGGGTATGAACACTGAAGCTTTCTTT. Amino acid sequence: CASSPGGGMNTEAFF.

The gene calls are TRBV7-2 and TRBJ2-7; 8 nucleotides agree with TRBD2. Looked up from germline, CDR1 is SGHTA and CDR2 is FQGNSA. J gave up 0 bases and V 3 bases, and 7 bases lay outside the gene matches. This CDR3 is 16 amino acids long. In DNA, the CDR3 is TGTGCCAGCAGCTTTCGGGGGGGTCTTGCCTCCTACGAGCAGTACTTC. Translating it yields CASSFRGGLASYEQYF.

This rearrangement joins TRBV12-5 to TRBJ2-1; 10 bases are a match to TRBD1. This CDR3 has 15 amino acids. The V and J ends lost 6 bases and 4 bases, in that order; junction bases with no gene match: 6. Germline V CDR1 and CDR2: LGHNT, FRNRAP. This chain's CDR3 is CASGPGTGVYNEQFF. The DNA of the CDR3 is TGTGCTAGTGGCCCAGGGACAGGGGTATACAATGAGCAGTTCTTC.

This clonotype was recorded at least ten times. One end of the junction fails to match germline, which may point to a read error. The genes are TRBV11-2 and TRBJ2-7; no clear D gene. The germline CDR1 and CDR2 sequences are SGHAT and FQNNGV. The CDR3 extends over 12 amino acids. In nucleotides, the CDR3 is TGTGCCAGCAGCTTAGCGGGCCAGGCCAATTTCTTC. It yields the protein CASSLAGQANFF.

The J gene is TRBJ1-4, the V gene TRBV5-1; 7 bases align to TRBD1. The CDR3 runs to 16 residues. The germline V gene has CDR1 SGHRS and CDR2 YFSETQ. Trimming cost V 0 bases and J 2 bases; bases outside gene matches: 4. The CDR3 spells CASSLAAGQTNEKLFF. Written as DNA, the CDR3 is TGCGCCAGCAGCTTGGCCGCGGGACAGACTAATGAAAAACTGTTTTTT.

This clonotype has a handful of counts. This chain connects TRBV7-2 to TRBJ2-1; 8 positions agree with TRBD2. Germline V lookup: CDR1 SGHTA, CDR2 FQGNSA. Unmatched junction bases numbered 10, after V lost 5 bases and J lost 4 bases. The CDR3 consists of 16 residues. The CDR3 loop reads CASSPRASGQYNEQFF. CDR3 coding DNA: TGTGCCAGCAGCCCGAGGGCTAGCGGGCAATACAATGAGCAGTTCTTC.